The TCR beta chain described here comes from a study of blood T cell repertoires in COVID-19 (TCRdb year 2020). The study in broad terms: The collaborator samples originated in the United States, Italy and Spain and spanned the acute and convalescent phases of COVID-19. A de-identified subject ID, COVID-19 status, age in years and sex were almost always included in the sample metadata. The dataset comprised deeply sampled blood TCRbeta repertoires from subjects exposed to, actively infected with, or recovered from COVID-19. The repertoires were made available in a free public database intended to serve as a resource for research on the immune response to SARS-CoV-2. The samples were drawn from the first 160 participants of the ongoing ImmuneRACE study and from about 1,200 subjects provided by 6 global collaborators. The prospective study material was composed of cDNA or gDNA derived from T cells, B-cell-depleted T cells, or PBMCs. Where available, HLA class I and class II types were taken from metadata supplied by the sample provider and were not determined by assay-based typing.

From cysteine to valine, the CDR3 is 13 amino acids long. Only CDR3 DNA is held: 39 bases, read in frame from base 1. V is pared back by 0 bases and J by 5 bases, with 8 bases lying between the germline termini. Based on the germline V gene, the CDR1 and CDR2 sequences are LGHNT and FRNRAP. General conclusions and limits of the study: The amount of clinical and demographic metadata varied by source and participant and was provided uncurated.

The immunoSEQ Assay, a bias-controlled multiplex PCR, was used to amplify TCRbeta CDR3 regions from genomic DNA. In the original analysis: The number of nucleated cells in each sample was estimated from the amplification of reference gene primers within the assay. To quantify the absolute abundance of each unique TCRbeta CDR3 rearrangement, sequence reads were collapsed and filtered. For each sample, productive Simpson clonality was calculated by taking the square root of Simpson's diversity index across productive rearrangements. Imported from immuneACCESS, the table was reduced by TCRdb to in-frame sequences with V and J called. These copies leave out some clones; in studies compared against another copy, an unresolved V gene accounts for under half, and the cause of the remainder is not known. V and J calls and clone size come straight from that table; D and trimming were deduced from the DNA. This sample comprises 300,000 to 350,000 clones, about 90% of them detected only once. More than 3% of the sample rests with the top ten.

As to this clone: The antigen it recognizes is unknown. Base qualities are not recorded, but no much larger clone differs from it by a single base.

A second Seattle source provided samples from volunteer blood donors who had recovered from COVID-19. Collaborating institutions collected whole blood in K2EDTA tubes following their own protocols. Collaborator samples were shipped for TCRbeta analysis as frozen whole blood, isolated PBMCs, or DNA extracted from either sample type. Specimen: peripheral blood. The origin of this receptor is a woman under 30 who had recovered from COVID-19. The chain couples TRBV12-5 to TRBJ2-7, and possibly TRBD1, on 5 matching bases. Read as DNA, the sequence is TGTGCTAGTGGTTTGGTCGACAGCCACGAGCAGTACGTC. Its translation is CASGLVDSHEQYV.